These 31 T cell receptor beta chains were all obtained from the same sample, sequenced in a study of blood T cell repertoires in COVID-19. The method was immunoSEQ multiplex PCR; TCRdb's version includes in-frame clones alone and lacks a portion of them. The sample consists of 200,000 to 250,000 clones, about four fifths of them appearing once. The sample was peripheral blood. The receptors were gathered from a man aged 25-45 years who had recovered from COVID-19.

This clone was recorded only once. This chain joins TRBV5-4 and TRBJ2-7; 7 bases map to TRBD2. The CDR3 is made up of 16 amino acids. V was pared by 3 bases and J by 7 bases, with 16 bases of the junction left unmatched. Germline CDR1 reads SGHNT; CDR2 reads YYREEE (reference sequence). In nucleotides, the CDR3 is TGTGCCAGCAGCTCCCTGGGAGGTGCACTAGCGAGGGAGCAGTACTTC. It codes for CASSSLGGALAREQYF.

This chain joins TRBV5-5 and TRBJ1-1, with a tentative D call TRBD1 (6 bases). Germline V CDR1 and CDR2: SGHKS, YYEKEE (reference sequence). The length of the CDR3 is 12 residues. V shed 4 bases and J shed 11 bases, with 15 bases lying between them. In nucleotides, the CDR3 is TGTGCCAGCAGCGTACACTACAGGGCCGCTTTCTTT. This encodes CASSVHYRAAFF. The full variable domain, completed using reference TRBV5-5 and TRBJ1-1, is DAGVTQSPTHLIKTRGQQVTLRCSPISGHKSVSWYQQVLGQGPQFIFQYYEKEERGRGNFPDRFSARQFPNYSSELNVNALLLGDSALYLCASSVHYRAAFFGQGTRLTVV.

This rearrangement joins TRBV3-1 (or the pseudogene TRBV3-2) to TRBJ1-2; no clear D gene. V was clipped by 1 base and J by 8 bases, with 8 bases between them. CDR3 size: 12 residues. Per the germline V gene, CDR1 is LGHDT and CDR2 is YNNKEL (reference sequence). CDR3 DNA sequence: TGTGCCAGCAGCCAAGGTCTGAGGGGCTACACCTTC. Protein: CASSQGLRGYTF.

V and J are TRBV6-5 and TRBJ1-5; 7 nucleotides agree with TRBD1. With 7 bases clipped from V and 2 bases from J, the junction kept 5 bases outside the gene matches. Germline V gene sequence: CDR1 MNHEY, CDR2 SVGAGI. CDR3 length: 14 amino acids. CDR3 coding DNA: TGTGCCAGCACCCCCACAGGGGGCAATCAGCCCCAGCATTTT. It encodes CASTPTGGNQPQHF.

The rearrangement uses TRBV18 and TRBJ1-2; D unresolved. CDR1 and CDR2 from the germline V gene are KGHSH and LQKENI. V shed 6 bases and J shed 6 bases, with 17 bases lying between them. This CDR3 region has 14 residues. The CDR3 bases are TGTGCCAGCTCCACTGACGTCGGGGAGAATGGCTACACCTTC. This gives the protein CASSTDVGENGYTF.

The chain joins TRBV12-3 or TRBV12-4 to TRBJ1-1; no definite D call. The CDR3 consists of 12 residues. V was shortened by 3 bases and J by 6 bases, with 8 bases between the two germline ends. CDR3 DNA: TGTGCCAGCAGTTTTAGAGGGTCTGAAGCTTTCTTT. Translated: CASSFRGSEAFF.

This clone was seen once. This chain connects TRBV7-9 to TRBJ2-7, with D tentatively TRBD1 (5 bases). Germline lookup yields CDR1 SEHNR and CDR2 FQNEAQ (reference sequence). The CDR3 is 16 amino acids. The germline V and J ends were trimmed by 2 bases and 8 bases, with 22 bases remaining between them. The CDR3 spells CASSLRNPRQSLKQYV. DNA of the CDR3: TGTGCCAGCAGCTTAAGGAACCCGAGACAGTCCCTAAAGCAGTACGTC.

The chain links TRBV7-9 to TRBJ2-7; D gene uncertain. This CDR3 spans 11 amino acids. Germline V gene sequence: CDR1 SEHNR, CDR2 FQNEAQ (reference sequence). Between the trimmed V and J ends, which lost 1 base and 6 bases, there was a span of 4 bases. The CDR3 bases are TGTGCCAGCAGCTTAGTTCGCGAGCAGTACTTC. This encodes CASSLVREQYF.

This clone was seen only once. V usage is TRBV18 and J usage is TRBJ1-6; 7 bases agree with TRBD1. V lost 3 bases, J lost 5 bases, and 7 bases stayed unmatched. CDR3 length: 16 amino acids. Germline CDR1 and CDR2: KGHSH and LQKENI. The chain's CDR3 is CASSPSQGQNNSPLHF. As DNA, the CDR3 is TGTGCCAGCTCACCTTCCCAGGGACAGAATAATTCACCCCTCCACTTT.

The V and J genes are TRBV6-2 or TRBV6-3 and TRBJ2-7; maybe TRBD2 (5 bases). V was shortened by 2 bases and J by 6 bases, with 5 bases between the two germline ends. The CDR3 covers 11 residues. Germline V CDR1 and CDR2: MNHEY, SVGEGT. Here the CDR3 DNA reads TGTGCCAGCAGTTACGAGGGCGAGCAGTACTTC. It translates to CASSYEGEQYF.

V usage is TRBV5-1 and J usage is TRBJ1-3; possibly TRBD1 for D (6 bases). Looked up from germline, CDR1 is SGHRS and CDR2 is YFSETQ. The CDR3 consists of 14 residues. Between the trimmed V and J ends, which lost 4 bases and 4 bases, there was a span of 12 bases. CDR3 coding DNA: TGCGCCAGCAGCGTAGGACAGTACGGAAACACCATATATTTT. Translated, it gives CASSVGQYGNTIYF. Full variable domain (remainder filled in from reference TRBV5-1 and TRBJ1-3): KAGVTQTPRYLIKTRGQQVTLSCSPISGHRSVSWYQQTPGQGLQFLFEYFSETQRNKGNFPGRFSGRQFSNSRSEMNVSTLELGDSALYLCASSVGQYGNTIYFGEGSWLTVV.

This sequence joins TRBV5-8 and TRBJ2-1; tentative D call: TRBD1 (6 bases). Germline V gene sequence: CDR1 SGHTS, CDR2 YDEGEE. The V end was cut by 4 bases, the J end by 7 bases, with 21 bases between. The CDR3 spans 16 residues. The CDR3 nucleotides are TGTGCCAGCAGCCTGAGGACAGTTCCCCACGGGAATGAGCAGTTCTTC. Protein: CASSLRTVPHGNEQFF.

The genes are TRBV27 and TRBJ2-6; D unresolved. V gave up 6 bases and J gave up 1 base, with 4 bases separating them. Germline CDR1 reads MNHEY; CDR2 reads SMNVEV (reference sequence). CDR3 length equals 13 residues. The CDR3 sequence is CASRQSGANVLTF. CDR3 coding DNA: TGTGCCAGCAGGCAGTCTGGGGCCAACGTCCTGACTTTC. The entire variable domain, with the rest obtained from reference TRBV27 and TRBJ2-6, is as follows: EAQVTQNPRYLITVTGKKLTVTCSQNMNHEYMSWYRQDPGLGLRQIYYSMNVEVTDKGDVPEGYKVSRKEKRNFPLILESPSPNQTSLYFCASRQSGANVLTFGAGSRLTVL.

J is TRBJ2-3 and V is TRBV2; 14 bases match TRBD2. Germline loops: CDR1 SNHLY, CDR2 FYNNEI. Trimming at V came to 8 bases and at J to 0 bases, leaving 10 bases not matched to a gene. The CDR3 runs to 18 residues. The CDR3 region has the DNA TGTGCCAGCTACACCGGACTAGCGGGGGGACCTAGCACAGATACGCAGTATTTT. This translates into CASYTGLAGGPSTDTQYF.

CDR3 region: CASSPDMRGEQYV. The CDR3 DNA is TGTGCCAGCTCACCCGACATGCGGGGCGAGCAGTACGTC. The genes are TRBV18 and TRBJ2-7; D is perhaps TRBD2 (6 bases). CDR3 length: 13 residues. Looked up from germline, CDR1 is KGHSH and CDR2 is LQKENI. V lost 3 bases and J lost 6, with 12 bases in between.

This clone showed up just once. The rearrangement uses TRBV5-6 and TRBJ2-3, with D maybe TRBD2 (5 bases). The CDR3 spans 11 residues. In germline, CDR1 is SGHDT, CDR2 YYEEEE. With 4 bases removed from V and 7 bases from J, the gap between germline ends came to 7 bases. The CDR3 coding sequence is TGTGCCAGCAGCCGGGAAAATACGCAGTATTTT. It translates to CASSRENTQYF.

The rearrangement links TRBV3-1 (or the pseudogene TRBV3-2) to TRBJ2-3; the match to TRBD2 covers 7 bases. Germline V lookup: CDR1 LGHDT, CDR2 YNNKEL (reference sequence). Losses at the gene ends were 1 base for V and 3 bases for J; bases not matched to a gene: 7. The CDR3 spans 16 residues. CDR3 in DNA: TGTGCCAGCAGCCAAGTGGGGGGGGTTCGGACAGATACGCAGTATTTT. Translating gives CASSQVGGVRTDTQYF.

This sequence joins TRBV9 and TRBJ2-6; a weak D match, TRBD2 (6 bases). The CDR3 extends over 16 amino acids. Deletions cut 7 bases from V and 0 bases from J, with 14 bases between. Germline loops: CDR1 SGDLS, CDR2 YYNGEE. In nucleotides, the CDR3 is TGTGCCAGCGCGGAGGGAGGACACTCTGGGGCCAACGTCCTGACTTTC. Translated, it gives CASAEGGHSGANVLTF.

This chain connects TRBV6-1 to TRBJ1-2; 9 nucleotides agree with TRBD1. The CDR3 extends over 15 amino acids. The V and J ends lost 3 bases and 5 bases, in that order; junction bases with no gene match: 7. CDR1 and CDR2 (germline): MNHNS, SASEGT. CDR3 sequence: CASSDAPGQGYGYTF. CDR3 nucleotide sequence: TGTGCCAGCAGTGACGCCCCGGGACAGGGTTATGGCTACACCTTC.

The chain has TRBV5-1 and TRBJ1-6; 7 nucleotides agree with TRBD1. CDR1 and CDR2 from the germline V gene are SGHRS and YFSETQ. This CDR3 has 16 residues. Trimming at V came to 5 bases and at J to 6 bases, leaving 11 bases not matched to a gene. The CDR3 loop is CASSFGGGAANSPLHF. CDR3 nucleotide sequence: TGCGCCAGCAGTTTTGGAGGGGGCGCCGCTAATTCACCCCTCCACTTT.

V and J are TRBV3-1 (or the pseudogene TRBV3-2) and TRBJ2-2, with D possibly being TRBD1 (5 bases). V was pared by 5 bases and J by 3 bases, with 13 bases between. CDR3 length: 15 residues. Germline V gene data show CDR1 as LGHDT and CDR2 as YNNKEL (reference sequence). The CDR3 DNA sequence: TGTGCCAGCAGCAACAGTGGGGCGGACACCGGGGAGCTGTTTTTT. As protein: CASSNSGADTGELFF.

This rearrangement joins TRBV29-1 to TRBJ1-1; no reliable D call. The germline CDR1 and CDR2 sequences are SQVTM and ANQGSEA. The CDR3 contains 12 residues. Trimming cost V 5 bases and J 3 bases, with 10 bases left between them. The CDR3 DNA reads TGCAGCGTTCTGCTGGCGGACACTGAAGCTTTCTTT. Protein sequence: CSVLLADTEAFF.

This clone was seen only once. The genes are TRBV7-2 and TRBJ1-1, with D possibly being TRBD1 (5 bases). V shed 3 bases and J shed 5 bases, with 13 bases lying between them. The CDR3 runs 14 residues. Germline lookup yields CDR1 SGHTA and CDR2 FQGNSA. The CDR3 here is CASSFLAGKTEAFF. CDR3 DNA sequence: TGTGCCAGCAGCTTTCTGGCAGGGAAAACTGAAGCTTTCTTT.

The chain employs TRBV5-1 and TRBJ1-1; perhaps TRBD1 as D (5 bases). V lost 4 bases and J 4 bases, leaving 14 bases between the germline ends. Germline V gives CDR1 SGHRS, CDR2 YFSETQ. The CDR3 extends over 14 amino acids. The CDR3 DNA sequence: TGCGCCAGCAGCCAACAGGCGGAGGGCACTGAAGCTTTCTTT. As protein: CASSQQAEGTEAFF.

The V gene is TRBV5-1, the J gene TRBJ2-1, with 9 bases aligning to TRBD1. J was trimmed by 8 bases and V by 4 bases; bases with no gene match: 10. Germline V gene data show CDR1 as SGHRS and CDR2 as YFSETQ. The CDR3 contains 15 residues. The CDR3 DNA reads as TGCGCCAGCAGCGCACCGGGACAGGGTGCCCATGAGCAGTTCTTC. Translating gives CASSAPGQGAHEQFF.

The V gene is TRBV2, the J gene TRBJ1-1; D is unclear. Germline loops: CDR1 SNHLY, CDR2 FYNNEI. There are 13 residues in the CDR3. V gave up 0 bases and J gave up 4 bases, with 6 bases separating them. In DNA form, the CDR3 reads TGTGCCAGCAGTGAAGCGCTATTCACTGAAGCTTTCTTT. Its translation is CASSEALFTEAFF.

This clone has a single count. This chain joins TRBV5-5 and TRBJ2-1; weak D call: TRBD1 (5 bases). The CDR3 consists of 11 residues. Germline CDR1 is SGHKS and CDR2 is YYEKEE (reference sequence). Trimming stripped 7 bases from V and 8 bases from J, with 10 bases between. Here the CDR3 DNA reads TGTGCCAGCGCAGGGTTTCATGAGCAGTTCTTC. It codes for CASAGFHEQFF.

V is TRBV7-9 and J is TRBJ1-1; 9 bases match TRBD1. The trim removed 5 bases at V and 4 bases at J, leaving 5 bases unmatched. The CDR3 extends over 14 amino acids. Germline V gives CDR1 SEHNR, CDR2 FQNEAQ (reference sequence). CDR3 in DNA: TGTGCCAGCAGCCCGACAGGGGGGAGCACTGAAGCTTTCTTT. This gives the protein CASSPTGGSTEAFF.

The chain is built from TRBV5-1 and TRBJ2-5; TRBD2 is a possible D gene (5 bases). This CDR3 region has 12 residues. From germline, CDR1 is SGHRS and CDR2 YFSETQ. Between the trimmed V and J ends, which lost 3 bases and 5 bases, there was a span of 8 bases. The CDR3, as DNA: TGCGCCAGCAGCTCTAGCTTCGAGACCCAGTACTTC. This sequence encodes CASSSSFETQYF.

The genes are TRBV5-4 and TRBJ2-4, with TRBD1 matching 7 bases. J lost 8 bases, V lost 4 bases, and 6 bases had no gene match. Germline lookup yields CDR1 SGHNT and CDR2 YYREEE (reference sequence). CDR3 length: 13 residues. For the CDR3, the DNA is TGTGCCAGCAGCGAGGAGGACAGGCACATTCAGTACTTC. Encoded protein: CASSEEDRHIQYF.

The chain uses TRBV9 and TRBJ1-6, with D possibly matching TRBD1 (6 bases). V lost 4 bases and J lost 3, with 14 bases in between. The CDR3 covers 16 residues. CDR1 is SGDLS and CDR2 is YYNGEE in the germline V gene. The chain's CDR3 is CASSNGQSDYNSPLHF. Written as DNA, the CDR3 is TGTGCCAGCAGCAACGGACAGTCCGACTATAATTCACCCCTCCACTTT.